The T cell receptor (beta chain) described here comes from a study of blood T cell repertoires in COVID-19. Overall study context: Sources were T cells, B-cell-depleted T cells, or PBMCs; the material itself was cDNA or gDNA.

Only in-frame clones appear in the TCRdb table, and some are missing; sequencing was by immunoSEQ multiplex PCR. Seen here are a few hundred thousand clones, about 88% observed once, and the top ten hold approximately 1.2%. Trimming removed 6 bases from V and 2 bases from J, with 10 bases in between. The CDR3 loop spans 14 amino acids. The germline CDR1 and CDR2 sequences are MNHEY and SVGAGI. The sample holds a few counts of this clone. Membership in each cohort depended on participant-reported clinical history. Donors in Cohort 3 counted as recovered after two negative PCRs, clearance, or symptom resolution.

What was sequenced was PBMCs or T cells enriched from blood (not recorded which). The chain has TRBV6-5 and TRBJ2-2; TRBD2 is a possible D gene (5 bases). This TCR was recovered from a woman in her late teens or twenties who had recovered from COVID-19. DNA for the CDR3: TGTGCCAGCAGAATCCCGGGAAACACCGGGGAGCTGTTTTTT. As protein: CASRIPGNTGELFF.